This entry is about one TCR beta chain. This is likely a read error, given that the CDR3 carries no conserved phenylalanine or tryptophan at its end. Extraction of RNA together with DNA used about 17-34 mg of unsorted bulk tissue. The sample is drawn from a study of tumor-infiltrating lymphocytes in primary liver carcinoma. Whole-study context: Patients included men and women of 30 to 69 years. Each of the growths was stage T1-T3 N0M0, extending roughly 4.2 to 11 cm across.

TCR beta cDNA was reverse-transcribed from roughly 520 ng of total RNA. The reaction used a constant-region primer and ProtoScript II reverse transcriptase. Three nested multiplex PCR rounds, a slightly modified ARM-PCR method, built the TCR beta libraries. Each of the first two PCR rounds ran approximately 9 cycles with TRBV1-TRBV30 forward and C-beta reverse primers. Each CDR3 protein is one row after TCRdb ran MiXCR on the multiplex PCR reads. The table records 95,000 to 150,000 distinct CDR3 sequences, around 62% of them present only once. Germline values: CDR1 SGHRS, CDR2 YFSETQ. This CDR3 spans 15 amino acids.

This TCR was recovered from a woman in her sixties with primary liver carcinoma and hepatitis B virus infection. This chain joins TRBV5-1 and TRBJ2-1; 7 bases agree with TRBD2. The sequenced sample was liver tumor tissue from sampling region 1. Subset specified: tumor region T1, superior pole. CDR3 DNA: TGCGCCAACAGCTTAGGAGGGAGGGCCGGGGATGAGCAGTTCCTC. Protein sequence: CANSLGGRAGDEQFL.